The 29 T cell receptor beta chains in this list originate from one sample, sequenced in a study of T cell responses to AZD1222 COVID-19 vaccine. TCRdb keeps only in-frame clones here, not all; method: immunoSEQ multiplex PCR. In the table there are about 97,000 clones, roughly 84% of which are singletons. This specimen consisted of peripheral blood, obtained on day 0 of AZD1222 vaccination. These receptors were obtained from an adult in good health.

The rearrangement links TRBV6-2 or TRBV6-3 to TRBJ1-6; 10 bases align to TRBD1. V lost 6 bases and J lost 4; bases outside the gene matches: 9. The germline V gene encodes CDR1 MNHEY and CDR2 SVGEGT. This CDR3 comprises 17 residues. CDR3 bases: TGTGCCAGCAGCCGGGACAGGGGCCCAGGGTATAATTCACCCCTCCACTTT. Translating gives CASSRDRGPGYNSPLHF.

The V call is TRBV28, the J call TRBJ1-5; the D is unclear. Germline V lookup: CDR1 MDHEN, CDR2 SYDVKM. The CDR3 sequence is 15 residues long. V lost 4 bases to trimming and J lost 0 bases, with 10 bases between them. The CDR3 bases are TGTGCCAGCAGTTGGAACACCTATAGCAATCAGCCCCAGCATTTT. This codes for CASSWNTYSNQPQHF.

The CDR3 protein is CASSFGQDQPQHF. DNA for the CDR3: TGCGCCAGCAGCTTCGGACAGGATCAGCCCCAGCATTTT. The V gene is TRBV5-1, the J gene TRBJ1-5, with TRBD1 matching over 7 bases. The CDR3 length is 13 residues. V dropped 2 bases and J dropped 5; count of bases not matched to a gene: 1. Germline lookup yields CDR1 SGHRS and CDR2 YFSETQ.

The rearrangement uses TRBV11-3 and TRBJ1-1; D unclear. Germline-derived CDR1 and CDR2 are SGHNT and YENEEA. The V end was cut by 3 bases, the J end by 4 bases, with 6 bases between. The CDR3 covers 12 residues. CDR3 sequence reads: CASSFVGTEAFF. The CDR3, as DNA: TGTGCCAGCAGCTTTGTCGGCACTGAAGCTTTCTTT. The complete variable domain, with remaining parts taken from reference TRBV11-3 and TRBJ1-1, reads EAGVVQSPRYKIIEKKQPVAFWCNPISGHNTLYWYLQNLGQGPELLIRYENEEAVDDSQLPKDRFSAERLKGVDSTLKIQPAELGDSAVYLCASSFVGTEAFFGQGTRLTVV.

The chain uses TRBV6-5 and TRBJ1-1; TRBD1 matches 7 bases. The germline V gene encodes CDR1 MNHEY and CDR2 SVGAGI. The junction had 8 bases not matched to a gene; V was cut back by 6 bases and J by 1 base. This CDR3 region has 15 residues. This CDR3 reads CASSRDSDGNTEAFF. CDR3 nucleotide sequence: TGTGCCAGCAGCCGGGACAGCGACGGGAACACTGAAGCTTTCTTT.

The rearrangement uses TRBV3-1 (or the pseudogene TRBV3-2) and TRBJ2-7; TRBD1 matches at 10 bases. V lost 6 bases, J lost 9 bases, and 11 bases stayed unmatched. Germline V gene data show CDR1 as LGHDT and CDR2 as YNNKEL (reference sequence). The CDR3 spans 14 residues. The CDR3 DNA reads as TGTGCCAGCAGTCTTAGACAGGGGGCGAGGGTGCAGTACTTC. Its translation is CASSLRQGARVQYF.

This clone was detected only once. The chain joins TRBV21-1 to TRBJ2-1; the table's D call of TRBD1 was not tested on the DNA. TRBV21-1 is designated a pseudogene. This CDR3 has 15 amino acids. The CDR3 nucleotides are TGTGCCAGCAGCAAAGAGGCAGGGTCCTACAATGAGCAGTTCTTC. Its translation is CASSKEAGSYNEQFF.

The CDR3 here is CASTQRGLSYNEQFF. CDR3 in DNA: TGTGCCAGCACCCAGAGGGGGCTTTCCTACAATGAGCAGTTCTTC. This rearrangement joins TRBV3-1 (or the pseudogene TRBV3-2) to TRBJ2-1; 7 bases map to TRBD1. Looked up from germline, CDR1 is LGHDT and CDR2 is YNNKEL (reference sequence). The CDR3 loop spans 15 amino acids. V shed 7 bases, J shed 1 base, and the junction held 7 bases outside the gene matches.

This chain links TRBV7-2 with TRBJ2-1; D ambiguous. The V gene lost 5 bases and the J gene lost 5 bases, with 13 bases spanning the gap. CDR1 and CDR2 from the germline V gene are SGHTA and FQGNSA. This CDR3 comprises 14 residues. The CDR3 DNA is TGTGCCAGCAGCCCCGGCTGGGCGAACAATGAGCAGTTCTTC. Translated, it gives CASSPGWANNEQFF.

This clone was counted once. The chain combines TRBV9 with TRBJ2-7; D is unresolved. Germline V CDR1 and CDR2: SGDLS, YYNGEE. The V and J ends lost 5 bases and 1 base respectively, with 10 bases between them. The CDR3 sequence is 13 residues long. CDR3: CASSRDGSYEQYF. The CDR3 DNA reads TGTGCCAGCAGTAGAGACGGATCCTACGAGCAGTACTTC.

The rearrangement joins TRBV29-1 to TRBJ2-5, with TRBD1 as a possible D gene (5 bases). V was cut by 6 bases and J by 0 bases, with 8 bases left in between. CDR3 length equals 12 residues. The germline V gene has CDR1 SQVTM and CDR2 ANQGSEA. The CDR3 DNA follows: TGCAGCGTCAGACAGAACCAAGAGACCCAGTACTTC. Residues: CSVRQNQETQYF.

Written as DNA, the CDR3 is TGTGCCACTCGGGGGGGGGAGACCCAGTACTTC. It encodes CATRGGETQYF. V and J are TRBV6-5 and TRBJ2-5; 8 bases line up with TRBD2. The V gene's germline CDR1 is MNHEY and CDR2 SVGAGI. The CDR3 sequence is 11 residues long. J gave up 5 bases and V 10 bases, and 3 bases lay outside the gene matches.

The chain recombines TRBV6-5 with TRBJ1-1; 7 nucleotides align to TRBD1. Trimming cost V 4 bases and J 2 bases; bases outside gene matches: 4. The CDR3 loop spans 14 amino acids. Germline CDR1 is MNHEY and CDR2 is SVGAGI. CDR3 amino acids: CASSSGTDNTEAFF. CDR3 nucleotide sequence: TGTGCCAGCAGTTCCGGGACAGATAACACTGAAGCTTTCTTT.

The gene calls are TRBV5-1 and TRBJ2-7, with 10 positions matching TRBD1. The germline CDR1 and CDR2 sequences are SGHRS and YFSETQ. V trimming: 5 bases; J trimming: 2 bases; junction bases outside the gene matches: 4. CDR3 length: 14 residues. The CDR3 here is CASRSGTGAYEQYF. The CDR3, as DNA: TGCGCCAGCAGGTCCGGGACAGGGGCCTACGAGCAGTACTTC.

The chain uses TRBV5-1 and TRBJ1-2, with 10 bases aligning to TRBD1. The CDR3 is 15 amino acids. CDR1 and CDR2 from the germline V gene are SGHRS and YFSETQ. The junction had 12 bases not matched to a gene; V was cut back by 4 bases and J by 9 bases. CDR3 sequence (DNA): TGCGCCAGCAGCCCCACGGGACAGGGGACCGCGCGCTACACCTTC. Translated, it gives CASSPTGQGTARYTF.

The CDR3 loop reads CASSQLAGAPTDTQYF. The CDR3 nucleotides read TGTGCCAGCAGCCAGCTAGCGGGGGCTCCCACAGATACGCAGTATTTT. The V and J genes are TRBV3-1 (or the pseudogene TRBV3-2) and TRBJ2-3; 10 positions agree with TRBD2. The CDR3 is 16 amino acids. With V trimmed by 3 bases and J by 2 bases, 5 bases remained unmatched. Germline lookup yields CDR1 LGHDT and CDR2 YNNKEL (reference sequence).

The J gene is TRBJ2-1, the V gene TRBV7-8, with D possibly TRBD2 on 6 matching bases. Germline CDR1 and CDR2: SGHVS and FQNEAQ. The CDR3 loop spans 17 amino acids. V was pared by 2 bases and J by 0 bases, with 14 bases between. The CDR3 DNA follows: TGTGCCAGCAGCTTACTTGCGGGGTCTAGCTCCTACAATGAGCAGTTCTTC. Translating it yields CASSLLAGSSSYNEQFF. Based on the CDR3 plus reference TRBV7-8 and TRBJ2-1, the full variable domain is GAGVSQSPRYKVAKRGQDVALRCDPISGHVSLFWYQQALGQGPEFLTYFQNEAQLDKSGLPSDRFFAERPEGSVSTLKIQRTQQEDSAVYLCASSLLAGSSSYNEQFFGPGTRLTVL.

V usage is TRBV6-2 or TRBV6-3 and J usage is TRBJ2-7, with 10 nucleotides matching TRBD1. CDR3 size: 15 residues. Germline CDR1 and CDR2: MNHEY and SVGEGT. Trimming took 5 bases from V and 3 from J; bases not matched to a gene: 7. The CDR3 region has the DNA TGTGCCAGCAGTACGGGACAGGGGACCTTCTACGAGCAGTACTTC. Translating it yields CASSTGQGTFYEQYF.

The chain combines TRBV7-3 with TRBJ2-2, with D possibly matching TRBD1 (5 bases). The CDR3 contains 15 residues. Germline V CDR1 and CDR2: SGHTA, FQGTGA. The V end lost 2 bases, the J end lost 4 bases, and 11 bases lay between the germline ends. The DNA for the CDR3 is TGTGCCAGCAGCTTAGCCAGGGCTTCCACCGGGGAGCTGTTTTTT. It translates to CASSLARASTGELFF.

This chain uses TRBV6-6 with TRBJ1-2; TRBD1 might be the D (6 bases). The CDR3 consists of 14 residues. The V end lost 2 bases, the J end lost 3 bases, and 10 bases lay between the germline ends. Per germline, CDR1 MNHNY and CDR2 SVGAGI (reference sequence). CDR3 bases: TGTGCCAGCAGTTACACTAGGGGGGACTATGGCTACACCTTC. Translation gives CASSYTRGDYGYTF.

The chain recombines TRBV19 with TRBJ1-2, with unresolved D. Per germline, CDR1 LNHDA and CDR2 SQIVND (reference sequence). The CDR3 length is 13 residues. Trimming pared 3 bases from V and 4 bases from J, leaving 9 bases between. The CDR3 sequence is CASSISQIYGYTF. In DNA, the CDR3 is TGTGCCAGTAGTATTTCACAGATCTATGGCTACACCTTC.

The rearrangement uses TRBV5-6 and TRBJ1-3, with D uncertain. Trimming took 3 bases from V and 5 from J, leaving 15 bases between them. Germline V gene lookup returns CDR1 SGHDT and CDR2 YYEEEE. This CDR3 is 15 amino acids long. The CDR3 reads CASSSPGGLRNTIYF. The CDR3 DNA reads as TGTGCCAGCAGCTCCCCGGGAGGCCTACGAAACACCATATATTTT.

The chain is built from TRBV11-3 and TRBJ2-7; D is perhaps TRBD1 (5 bases). V was clipped by 5 bases and J by 2 bases, with 13 bases between them. Looked up from germline, CDR1 is SGHNT and CDR2 is YENEEA. The CDR3 spans 14 residues. The CDR3 here is CASSPFDRTYEQYF. CDR3 sequence (DNA): TGTGCCAGCAGCCCTTTCGACAGAACCTACGAGCAGTACTTC.

The rearrangement joins TRBV3-1 (or the pseudogene TRBV3-2) to TRBJ2-2; 11 positions agree with TRBD2. Germline V lookup: CDR1 LGHDT, CDR2 YNNKEL (reference sequence). CDR3 length equals 16 residues. V lost 2 bases, J lost 4 bases, and 3 bases stayed unmatched. In nucleotides, the CDR3 is TGTGCCAGCAGCCAACGGACTAGCGGGTTCACCGGGGAGCTGTTTTTT. Amino acid sequence: CASSQRTSGFTGELFF.

The chain joins TRBV29-1 to TRBJ1-5; 7 bases agree with TRBD1. Losses at the gene ends were 7 bases for V and 6 bases for J; bases not matched to a gene: 12. The length of the CDR3 is 14 residues. Looked up from germline, CDR1 is SQVTM and CDR2 is ANQGSEA. CDR3 region: CSATTGDARQPQHF. The CDR3 DNA reads TGCAGCGCCACCACAGGGGATGCCCGTCAGCCCCAGCATTTT.

The chain employs TRBV19 and TRBJ2-3; the D is unclear. Looked up from germline, CDR1 is LNHDA and CDR2 is SQIVND (reference sequence). V dropped 4 bases and J dropped 2 bases, with 7 bases sitting between them. The CDR3 length is 13 residues. The CDR3 protein is CASSTRTTDTQYF. The CDR3 nucleotides read TGTGCCAGTAGTACCCGGACCACAGATACGCAGTATTTT.

The chain joins TRBV11-2 to TRBJ1-1; D gene ambiguous. This CDR3 has 14 residues. Germline V gene lookup returns CDR1 SGHAT and CDR2 FQNNGV. The germline V and J ends were trimmed by 7 bases and 3 bases, with 15 bases remaining between them. The CDR3 coding sequence is TGTGCCAGCACCGTTCATGGGGTGGACACTGAAGCTTTCTTT. Translating gives CASTVHGVDTEAFF. Full variable domain (outside the CDR3, taken from reference TRBV11-2 and TRBJ1-1): EAGVAQSPRYKIIEKRQSVAFWCNPISGHATLYWYQQILGQGPKLLIQFQNNGVVDDSQLPKDRFSAERLKGVDSTLKIQPAKLEDSAVYLCASTVHGVDTEAFFGQGTRLTVV.

This chain connects TRBV27 to TRBJ1-6; the match to TRBD1 covers 8 bases. CDR1 MNHEY and CDR2 SMNVEV come from the germline V gene (reference sequence). V dropped 6 bases and J dropped 4; count of bases not matched to a gene: 2. The CDR3 sequence is 14 residues long. CDR3 sequence reads: CASRTGGYNSPLHF. The CDR3 DNA reads as TGTGCCAGCAGAACAGGGGGGTATAATTCACCCCTCCACTTT.

V gene TRBV7-8 combines with J gene TRBJ2-3; no clear D. Germline CDR1 is SGHVS and CDR2 is FQNEAQ. Between the trimmed V and J ends, which lost 3 bases and 0 bases, there was a span of 7 bases. The CDR3 totals 14 residues. CDR3 DNA: TGTGCCAGCAGCTTGGGTGCTAGCACAGATACGCAGTATTTT. Protein: CASSLGASTDTQYF. The entire variable domain, with the rest obtained from reference TRBV7-8 and TRBJ2-3, is as follows: GAGVSQSPRYKVAKRGQDVALRCDPISGHVSLFWYQQALGQGPEFLTYFQNEAQLDKSGLPSDRFFAERPEGSVSTLKIQRTQQEDSAVYLCASSLGASTDTQYFGPGTRLTVL.